The 8 T cell receptor beta chains below all came from one sample that was sequenced in a study of cytotoxic CD8 clonotypes in ibrutinib-treated CLL. The data were produced by immunoSEQ multiplex PCR, yet TCRdb's version contains in-frame clones alone and is incomplete. The sample includes more than 300,000 clones, roughly 79% of them seen just once. The source material was PBMCs, sampled before ibrutinib treatment. The receptors shown here come from a human donor with chronic lymphocytic leukemia.

This clone was observed many times. This chain uses TRBV7-8 with TRBJ2-7; D remains ambiguous. The CDR3 contains 15 residues. Trimming took 6 bases from V and 3 from J, leaving 18 bases between them. Germline V gives CDR1 SGHVS, CDR2 FQNEAQ. The CDR3 nucleotides are TGTGCCAGCAGGTTTATACAGAGCCTTAACTACGAGCAGTACTTC. It translates to CASRFIQSLNYEQYF. Full variable domain (outside the CDR3, taken from reference TRBV7-8 and TRBJ2-7): GAGVSQSPRYKVAKRGQDVALRCDPISGHVSLFWYQQALGQGPEFLTYFQNEAQLDKSGLPSDRFFAERPEGSVSTLKIQRTQQEDSAVYLCASRFIQSLNYEQYFGPGTRLTVT.

The chain recombines TRBV9 with TRBJ2-7, with TRBD2 matching 12 bases. Germline trimming cut 6 bases from V and 3 bases from J; bases unmatched to any gene: 4. Germline assignment: CDR1 SGDLS and CDR2 YYNGEE. This CDR3 contains 14 residues. CDR3 bases: TGTGCCAGCACCCCGGGACTAGCGGGCTACGAGCAGTACTTC. It yields the protein CASTPGLAGYEQYF.

This rearrangement joins TRBV4-1 to TRBJ2-2, with D unclear. Looked up from germline, CDR1 is MGHRA and CDR2 is YSYEKL. The length of the CDR3 is 14 residues. V lost 7 bases and J lost 1, with 10 bases in between. The CDR3 nucleotides read TGCGCCAGCAACCACAGACTGAACACCGGGGAGCTGTTTTTT. This codes for CASNHRLNTGELFF.

V and J are TRBV6-4 and TRBJ2-1; D perhaps matches TRBD2 (5 bases). V was pared by 1 base and J by 4 bases, with 23 bases between. Germline V gene sequence: CDR1 MRHNA, CDR2 SNTAGT. CDR3 size: 19 residues. CDR3 amino acids: CASSDLPLIVREYYNEQFF. For the CDR3, the DNA is TGTGCCAGCAGTGACTTACCCTTAATCGTAAGGGAGTATTACAATGAGCAGTTCTTC.

In nucleotides, the CDR3 is TGTGCCAGCAGCCAAGTGCTAGCGGGAGTAGGTGGCTACGAGCAGTACTTC. Translated: CASSQVLAGVGGYEQYF. This rearrangement joins TRBV4-2 to TRBJ2-7; 10 bases map to TRBD2. The CDR3 spans 17 residues. From germline, CDR1 is LGHNA and CDR2 YNFKEQ. Losses at the gene ends were 1 base for V and 3 bases for J; bases not matched to a gene: 9.

Here the CDR3 reads CATSSRPWVDGYTF. As DNA, the CDR3 is TGTGCCACCAGCAGCCGGCCATGGGTGGATGGCTACACCTTC. The rearrangement joins TRBV15 to TRBJ1-2; D not resolved. The V gene lost 3 bases and the J gene lost 6 bases, with 14 bases spanning the gap. Germline V gene lookup returns CDR1 LNHNV and CDR2 YYDKDF (reference sequence). This CDR3 is built from 14 residues.

The CDR3 sequence is CASTYSSGAPYNEQFF. The CDR3 region has the DNA TGTGCCAGCACCTATTCAAGCGGAGCCCCCTACAATGAGCAGTTCTTC. The V and J genes are TRBV27 and TRBJ2-1; possible D gene TRBD2, 5 bases. CDR3 length: 16 amino acids. Germline V gene lookup returns CDR1 MNHEY and CDR2 SMNVEV (reference sequence). V lost 7 bases, J lost 2 bases, and 18 bases lay in between.

In this sample, this clone turned up once. The chain is built from TRBV30 and TRBJ2-6, with D unresolved. The CDR3 loop spans 14 amino acids. Germline V gives CDR1 GTSNPN, CDR2 SVGIG (reference sequence). Trimming took off 2 bases at V and 2 bases at J, with 7 bases between the two ends. The CDR3 region is CAWSREPGANVLTF. The CDR3 DNA is TGTGCCTGGAGTAGGGAACCTGGGGCCAACGTCCTGACTTTC.